The 28 T cell receptor beta chains below all came from one sample that was sequenced in a study of cytomegalovirus exposure and HLA in healthy donors. A multiplex PCR was run with 60 Vbeta primers and 13 Jbeta primers. Some clones are missing from TCRdb's copy, which holds only in-frame ones; the method was immunoSEQ multiplex PCR. The sample lists approximately 6,800 clones; roughly 51% were seen once. Sequences were obtained from PBMCs. The receptors were sampled from a man aged 25 to 40 in good health and CMV-seropositive.

The chain recombines TRBV25-1 with TRBJ1-1; no definite D call. In germline, CDR1 is MGHDK, CDR2 SYGVNS. V was clipped by 0 bases and J by 3 bases, with 8 bases between them. The CDR3 has 14 amino acids. CDR3 region: CASSEYLADTEAFF. The CDR3 region has the DNA TGTGCCAGCAGTGAATATTTGGCAGACACTGAAGCTTTCTTT.

This clone was observed a few times. One end of the junction does not line up with germline, which may come from a read error. This chain joins TRBV2 and TRBJ2-6; D perhaps matches TRBD1 (6 bases). Per the germline V gene, CDR1 is SNHLY and CDR2 is FYNNEI. This CDR3 has 11 residues. CDR3 DNA: TGTGCCAGCAGTGAGTCTGGACAGTGGTCTTTC. It translates to CASSESGQWSF.

The CDR3 protein is CASSETGTSGGDTQYF. The CDR3 DNA sequence: TGTGCCAGCAGTGAAACCGGGACTAGCGGGGGGGATACGCAGTATTTT. The chain carries TRBV6-4 and TRBJ2-3; TRBD2 matches 15 bases. V lost 3 bases and J lost 6; bases outside the gene matches: 4. The CDR3 loop spans 16 amino acids. Germline lookup yields CDR1 MRHNA and CDR2 SNTAGT.

This clone was recorded a few times. V gene TRBV28 combines with J gene TRBJ1-1; no clear D gene. This CDR3 has 11 amino acids. Germline V gene data show CDR1 as MDHEN and CDR2 as SYDVKM. The CDR3 bases are TGTGGGGTGAGGATGAACACTGAAGCTTTCTTT. Its protein is CGVRMNTEAFF.

This clone showed up just a few times. CDR3 sequence: CAWSVGQGGEAFF. CDR3 bases: TGTGCCTGGAGTGTAGGACAGGGGGGCGAGGCTTTCTTT. The gene calls are TRBV30 and TRBJ1-1, with TRBD1 identical over 10 bases. CDR1 and CDR2 from the germline V gene are GTSNPN and SVGIG (reference sequence). Trimming removed 0 bases from V and 11 bases from J; junction bases left unmatched: 6. This CDR3 contains 13 residues.

This clone came up a few times. J is TRBJ1-5 and V is TRBV7-8; D is ambiguous. The CDR3 has 14 amino acids. Germline V CDR1 and CDR2: SGHVS, FQNEAQ. The V end was cut by 5 bases, the J end by 6 bases, with 14 bases between. The DNA for the CDR3 is TGTGCCAGCAGCCCCCGAGCGGGGAGTCAGCCCCAGCATTTT. This translates into CASSPRAGSQPQHF. Drawing the rest from reference TRBV7-8 and TRBJ1-5, the complete variable domain is GAGVSQSPRYKVAKRGQDVALRCDPISGHVSLFWYQQALGQGPEFLTYFQNEAQLDKSGLPSDRFFAERPEGSVSTLKIQRTQQEDSAVYLCASSPRAGSQPQHFGDGTRLSIL.

The genes are TRBV18 and TRBJ2-2, with unresolved D. V was trimmed by 1 base and J by 2 bases, leaving 5 bases between them. This CDR3 comprises 14 residues. The V gene's germline CDR1 is KGHSH and CDR2 LQKENI. CDR3 region: CASSPLANTGELFF. The CDR3 DNA reads TGTGCCAGCTCACCACTGGCTAACACCGGGGAGCTGTTTTTT.

This clone has only a few counts. This sample includes further DNA sequences coding for the same CDR3. This sequence joins TRBV5-1 and TRBJ1-5; D is undetermined. From germline, CDR1 is SGHRS and CDR2 YFSETQ. The ends were cut back, 0 bases at V and 5 bases at J, with 6 bases in the middle. The CDR3 contains 13 residues. CDR3 sequence (DNA): TGCGCCAGCAGCTTGGACCCGGATCAGCCCCAGCATTTT. This gives the protein CASSLDPDQPQHF. The full variable domain, completed using reference TRBV5-1 and TRBJ1-5, is KAGVTQTPRYLIKTRGQQVTLSCSPISGHRSVSWYQQTPGQGLQFLFEYFSETQRNKGNFPGRFSGRQFSNSRSEMNVSTLELGDSALYLCASSLDPDQPQHFGDGTRLSIL.

The chain couples TRBV9 to TRBJ1-2; weak D call: TRBD1 (5 bases). There are 14 residues in the CDR3. Germline V lookup: CDR1 SGDLS, CDR2 YYNGEE. V was cut by 4 bases and J by 8 bases, with 18 bases left in between. Here the CDR3 DNA reads TGTGCCAGCAGCCTAACGTCGGGGGTTGGCGGCTACACCTTC. It is translated as CASSLTSGVGGYTF.

The rearrangement uses TRBV29-1 and TRBJ1-2; a weak D match, TRBD1 (5 bases). The CDR3 runs to 11 residues. Germline CDR1 reads SQVTM; CDR2 reads ANQGSEA. Deletions cut 4 bases from V and 7 bases from J, with 10 bases between. CDR3 region: CSVVRTGGYTF. The DNA of the CDR3 is TGCAGCGTTGTCCGTACAGGTGGCTACACCTTC.

The chain has TRBV21-1 and TRBJ1-1; the D call in the table, TRBD1, was not verified against the DNA. TRBV21-1 is annotated as a pseudogene. The CDR3 is 14 amino acids. DNA for the CDR3: TGTGCCAGCAGCAGGGGACAGGGGAACACTGAAGCTTTCTTT. It translates to CASSRGQGNTEAFF.

This clone occurred once. CDR3 in amino acids: CASSYTASGRNEQFF. CDR3 nucleotide sequence: TGTGCCAGCAGTTACACGGCTAGCGGGAGAAATGAGCAGTTCTTC. The chain carries TRBV6-5 and TRBJ2-1; the match to TRBD2 covers 10 bases. CDR3 size: 15 residues. Germline CDR1 is MNHEY and CDR2 is SVGAGI. The V gene end was trimmed by 2 bases and the J gene end by 7 bases; junction bases not matched to a gene: 5.

The chain joins TRBV30 to TRBJ1-5, with D possibly matching TRBD1 (6 bases). In germline, CDR1 is GTSNPN, CDR2 SVGIG (reference sequence). The germline V and J ends were trimmed by 1 base and 2 bases, with 6 bases remaining between them. This CDR3 comprises 13 residues. The CDR3 bases are TGTGCCTGGAGTGGACAGGGCAATCAGCCCCAGCATTTT. It encodes CAWSGQGNQPQHF.

The CDR3 nucleotides are TGCAGCGTGCAGACAGTGAACACTGAAGCTTTCTTT. Amino acids: CSVQTVNTEAFF. The rearrangement joins TRBV29-1 to TRBJ1-1, with D possibly matching TRBD1 (5 bases). V shed 6 bases and J shed 0 bases, with 8 bases lying between them. The germline CDR1 and CDR2 sequences are SQVTM and ANQGSEA. The CDR3 totals 12 residues.

This clone ranks as medium-sized (0.01 to 0.1%). The rearrangement joins TRBV10-3 to TRBJ1-4, with D perhaps TRBD1 (6 bases). CDR3 length: 13 amino acids. Deletions cut 10 bases from V and 4 bases from J, with 13 bases between. Germline loops: CDR1 ENHRY, CDR2 SYGVKD. The CDR3 loop is CASNRGGNEKLFF. The CDR3 DNA follows: TGTGCCAGTAATAGAGGGGGTAATGAAAAACTGTTTTTT.

This clone was detected only a few times. The chain recombines TRBV20-1 with TRBJ2-1; no definite D call. The length of the CDR3 is 11 residues. V lost 4 bases to trimming and J lost 5 bases, with 6 bases between them. Germline V gene data show CDR1 as DFQATT and CDR2 as SNEGSKA (reference sequence). CDR3 residues: CSATLNNEQFF. The CDR3 DNA follows: TGCAGTGCTACCCTTAACAATGAGCAGTTCTTC.

The chain links TRBV25-1 to TRBJ1-5, with D uncertain. Germline CDR1 reads MGHDK; CDR2 reads SYGVNS. CDR3 length equals 14 residues. Trimming pared 1 base from V and 3 bases from J, leaving 7 bases between. The CDR3 protein is CASSELESNQPQHF. The CDR3, as DNA: TGTGCCAGCAGTGAATTGGAGTCCAATCAGCCCCAGCATTTT. The whole variable domain, filled in from reference TRBV25-1 and TRBJ1-5, reads EADIYQTPRYLVIGTGKKITLECSQTMGHDKMYWYQQDPGMELHLIHYSYGVNSTEKGDLSSESTVSRIRTEHFPLTLESARPSHTSQYLCASSELESNQPQHFGDGTRLSIL.

J is TRBJ2-7 and V is TRBV10-2, with D maybe TRBD1 (8 bases). Trimming took 7 bases from V and 1 from J, leaving 14 bases between them. Germline-derived CDR1 and CDR2 are WSHSY and SAAADI. The CDR3 extends over 14 amino acids. CDR3 region: CASNLQGGSYEQYF. The DNA of the CDR3 is TGCGCCAGCAACCTACAGGGGGGGTCCTACGAGCAGTACTTC.

This sequence joins TRBV29-1 and TRBJ1-2; 7 bases are shared with TRBD1. Germline CDR1 SQVTM, CDR2 ANQGSEA. The CDR3 length is 11 residues. The ends lost 4 bases at V and 8 bases at J; junction bases unmatched: 4. CDR3 DNA: TGCAGCGTTGGACAGGGAGAAGGCTACACCTTC. It is translated as CSVGQGEGYTF. Together with reference TRBV29-1 and TRBJ1-2, the CDR3 gives the full variable domain: SAVISQKPSRDICQRGTSLTIQCQVDSQVTMMFWYRQQPGQSLTLIATANQGSEATYESGFVIDKFPISRPNLTFSTLTVSNMSPEDSSIYLCSVGQGEGYTFGSGTRLTVV.

This clone was seen only a few times. The chain uses TRBV7-2 and TRBJ2-5, with TRBD1 matching over 8 bases. This CDR3 contains 16 residues. V lost 1 base, J lost 2 bases, and 6 bases stayed unmatched. CDR1 and CDR2 from the germline V gene are SGHTA and FQGNSA. The CDR3 region is CASSLVAGGAQETQYF. In DNA form, the CDR3 reads TGTGCCAGCAGCTTAGTCGCAGGGGGCGCGCAAGAGACCCAGTACTTC.

This chain uses TRBV6-6 with TRBJ2-1; unclear D gene. Germline CDR1 and CDR2: MNHNY and SVGAGI (reference sequence). The V end lost 8 bases, the J end lost 8 bases, and 10 bases lay between the germline ends. The CDR3 totals 11 residues. For the CDR3, the DNA is TGTGCCAGCTCAAGAGGCGATGAGCAGTTCTTC. Translation gives CASSRGDEQFF.

This clone appeared a single time. This rearrangement joins TRBV6-5 to TRBJ1-1, with D uncertain. Germline V gives CDR1 MNHEY, CDR2 SVGAGI. V lost 6 bases and J 1 base, leaving 9 bases between the germline ends. The CDR3 covers 13 residues. The CDR3 DNA reads as TGTGCCAGCAGCCTGAGGAAGAACACTGAAGCTTTCTTT. Its protein product is CASSLRKNTEAFF.

This chain links TRBV7-6 with TRBJ1-6, with TRBD1 matching 8 bases. V trimming: 6 bases; J trimming: 15 bases; junction bases outside the gene matches: 7. The germline V gene encodes CDR1 SGHVS and CDR2 FNYEAQ. CDR3 length: 12 amino acids. In nucleotides, the CDR3 is TGTGCCAGCAGGTCTCCGGGACAGGTCCTCCACTTT. This encodes CASRSPGQVLHF.

The rearrangement uses TRBV4-2 and TRBJ1-1; 7 nucleotides match TRBD1. CDR1 and CDR2 (germline): LGHNA, YNFKEQ. The CDR3 is 16 residues long. J lost 6 bases, V lost 1 base, and 11 bases had no gene match. DNA for the CDR3: TGTGCCAGCAGCCAAGTGAGCGCGGACAGGCGGGCTGAAGCTTTCTTT. Translation: CASSQVSADRRAEAFF.

The J gene is TRBJ1-1, the V gene TRBV29-1, with 8 bases identical to TRBD1. With V trimmed by 6 bases and J by 4 bases, 4 bases remained unmatched. The germline CDR1 and CDR2 sequences are SQVTM and ANQGSEA. The CDR3 contains 12 residues. Here the CDR3 DNA reads TGCAGCGTCTCCCAGGGGGCCACTGAAGCTTTCTTT. This translates into CSVSQGATEAFF.

This clone was observed a single time. CDR3 DNA sequence: TGCAGCGTTGAAGTGCTCGCGGGGGCTGGCTACACCTTC. Its protein is CSVEVLAGAGYTF. The chain combines TRBV29-1 with TRBJ1-2, with D possibly matching TRBD1 (6 bases). The CDR3 is made up of 13 amino acids. Trimming shortened V by 1 base and J by 7 bases, and 13 bases separated the two germline ends. In germline, CDR1 is SQVTM, CDR2 ANQGSEA. The complete variable domain, with remaining parts taken from reference TRBV29-1 and TRBJ1-2, reads SAVISQKPSRDICQRGTSLTIQCQVDSQVTMMFWYRQQPGQSLTLIATANQGSEATYESGFVIDKFPISRPNLTFSTLTVSNMSPEDSSIYLCSVEVLAGAGYTFGSGTRLTVV.

This chain links TRBV5-1 with TRBJ1-2, with D possibly matching TRBD1 (5 bases). Germline V gene lookup returns CDR1 SGHRS and CDR2 YFSETQ. V was cut by 3 bases and J by 2 bases, with 11 bases left in between. The CDR3 is made up of 14 amino acids. CDR3 sequence (DNA): TGCGCCAGCAGCTCGGACACCCCGAACTATGGCTACACCTTC. Translation: CASSSDTPNYGYTF.

This clone was detected only once. The chain links TRBV30 to TRBJ2-6, with 8 nucleotides matching TRBD2. The CDR3 runs to 17 residues. J was trimmed by 3 bases and V by 0 bases; bases with no gene match: 7. CDR1 is GTSNPN and CDR2 is SVGIG in the germline V gene (reference sequence). The CDR3 nucleotides read TGTGCCTGGAGTGTCAGCGGGAGTAGCTTTGGGGCCAACGTCCTGACTTTC. Translation: CAWSVSGSSFGANVLTF.